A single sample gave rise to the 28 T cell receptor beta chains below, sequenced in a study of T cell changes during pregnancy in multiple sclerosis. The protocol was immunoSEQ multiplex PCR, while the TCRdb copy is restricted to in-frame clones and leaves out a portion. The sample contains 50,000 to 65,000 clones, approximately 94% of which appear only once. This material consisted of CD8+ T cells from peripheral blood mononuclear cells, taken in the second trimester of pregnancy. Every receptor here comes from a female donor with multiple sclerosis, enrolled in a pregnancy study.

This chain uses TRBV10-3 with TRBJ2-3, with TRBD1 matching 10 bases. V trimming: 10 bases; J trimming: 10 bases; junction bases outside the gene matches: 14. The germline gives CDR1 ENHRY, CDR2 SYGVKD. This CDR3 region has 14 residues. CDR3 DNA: TGTGCCACCAGGACAGGGGGGGAAACTAGCCCGCAGTATTTT. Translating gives CATRTGGETSPQYF.

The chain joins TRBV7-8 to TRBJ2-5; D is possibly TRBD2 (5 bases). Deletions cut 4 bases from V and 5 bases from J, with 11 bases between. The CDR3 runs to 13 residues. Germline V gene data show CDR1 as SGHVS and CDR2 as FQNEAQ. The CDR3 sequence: CASSSDGKETQYF. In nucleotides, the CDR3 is TGTGCCAGCAGCTCGGACGGGAAGGAGACCCAGTACTTC. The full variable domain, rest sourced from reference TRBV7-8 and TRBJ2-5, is GAGVSQSPRYKVAKRGQDVALRCDPISGHVSLFWYQQALGQGPEFLTYFQNEAQLDKSGLPSDRFFAERPEGSVSTLKIQRTQQEDSAVYLCASSSDGKETQYFGPGTRLLVL.

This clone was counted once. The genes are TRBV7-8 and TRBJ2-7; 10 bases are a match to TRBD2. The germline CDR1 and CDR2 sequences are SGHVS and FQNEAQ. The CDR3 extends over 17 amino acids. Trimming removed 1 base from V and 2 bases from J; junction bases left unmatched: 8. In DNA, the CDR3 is TGTGCCAGCAGCTTAGGGGTAGGGACTAGCGTAGCCTACGAGCAGTACTTC. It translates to CASSLGVGTSVAYEQYF.

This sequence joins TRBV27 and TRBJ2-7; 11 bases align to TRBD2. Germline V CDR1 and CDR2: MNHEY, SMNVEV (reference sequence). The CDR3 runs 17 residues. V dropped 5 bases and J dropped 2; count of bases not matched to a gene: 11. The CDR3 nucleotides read TGTGCCAGCAGTCTCTTAATCGGGACTAGCGGTCCCTACGAGCAGTACTTC. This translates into CASSLLIGTSGPYEQYF.

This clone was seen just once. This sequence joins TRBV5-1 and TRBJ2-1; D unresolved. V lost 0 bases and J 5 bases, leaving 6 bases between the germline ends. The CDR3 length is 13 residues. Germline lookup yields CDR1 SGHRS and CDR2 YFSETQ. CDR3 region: CASSLEANNEQFF. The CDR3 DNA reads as TGCGCCAGCAGCTTGGAAGCTAACAATGAGCAGTTCTTC.

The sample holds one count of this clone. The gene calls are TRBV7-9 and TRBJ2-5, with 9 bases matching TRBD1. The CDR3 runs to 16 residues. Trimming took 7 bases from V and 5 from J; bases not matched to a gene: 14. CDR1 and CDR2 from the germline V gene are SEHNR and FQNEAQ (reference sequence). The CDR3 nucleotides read TGTGCCAGCACCAGGACAGGGGCCACCCCTGGGGAGACCCAGTACTTC. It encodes CASTRTGATPGETQYF. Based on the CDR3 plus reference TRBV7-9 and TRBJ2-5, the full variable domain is DTGVSQNPRHKITKRGQNVTFRCDPISEHNRLYWYRQTLGQGPEFLTYFQNEAQLEKSRLLSDRFSAERPKGSFSTLEIQRTEQGDSAMYLCASTRTGATPGETQYFGPGTRLLVL.

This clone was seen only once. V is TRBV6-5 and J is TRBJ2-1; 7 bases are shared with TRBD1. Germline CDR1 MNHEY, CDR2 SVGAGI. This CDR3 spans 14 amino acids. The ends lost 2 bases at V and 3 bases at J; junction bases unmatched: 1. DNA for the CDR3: TGTGCCAGCAGTTACGGGGACAGCTACAATGAGCAGTTCTTC. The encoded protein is CASSYGDSYNEQFF.

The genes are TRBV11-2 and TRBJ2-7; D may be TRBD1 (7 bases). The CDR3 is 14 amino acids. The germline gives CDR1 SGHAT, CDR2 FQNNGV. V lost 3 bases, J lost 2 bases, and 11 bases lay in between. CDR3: CASSLRGTAYEQYF. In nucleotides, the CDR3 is TGTGCCAGCAGCTTGCGCGGGACAGCCTACGAGCAGTACTTC.

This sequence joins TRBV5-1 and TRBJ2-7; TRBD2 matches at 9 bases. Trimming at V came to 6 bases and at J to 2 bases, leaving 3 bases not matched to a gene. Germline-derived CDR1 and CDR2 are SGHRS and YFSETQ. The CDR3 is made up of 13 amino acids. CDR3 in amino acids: CASTSGTTYEQYF. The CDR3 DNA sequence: TGCGCCAGCACTAGCGGGACGACCTACGAGCAGTACTTC.

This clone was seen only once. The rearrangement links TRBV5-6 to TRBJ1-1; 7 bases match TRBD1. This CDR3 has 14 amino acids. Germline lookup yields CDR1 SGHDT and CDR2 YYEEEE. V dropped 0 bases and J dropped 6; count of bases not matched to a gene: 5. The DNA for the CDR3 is TGTGCCAGCAGCTTGGGACAGGGCAGCGCTGAAGCTTTCTTT. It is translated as CASSLGQGSAEAFF.

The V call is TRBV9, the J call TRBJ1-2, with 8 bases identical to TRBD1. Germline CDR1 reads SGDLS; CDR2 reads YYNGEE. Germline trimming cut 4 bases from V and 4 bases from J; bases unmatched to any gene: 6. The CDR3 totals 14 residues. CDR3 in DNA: TGTGCCAGCAGCCTTACGGACAGGGCCTATGGCTACACCTTC. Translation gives CASSLTDRAYGYTF.

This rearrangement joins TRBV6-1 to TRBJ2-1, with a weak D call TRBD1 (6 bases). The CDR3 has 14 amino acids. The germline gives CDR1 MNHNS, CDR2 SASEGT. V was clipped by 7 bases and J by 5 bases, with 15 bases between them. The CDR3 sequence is CASNVDSRNNEQFF. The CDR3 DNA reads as TGTGCCAGCAACGTGGACAGTCGGAACAATGAGCAGTTCTTC.

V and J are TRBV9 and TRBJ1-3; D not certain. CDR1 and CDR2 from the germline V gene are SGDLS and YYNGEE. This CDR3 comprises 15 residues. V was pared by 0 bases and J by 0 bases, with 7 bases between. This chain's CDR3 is CASSVGSGSGNTIYF. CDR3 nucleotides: TGTGCCAGCAGCGTAGGGTCGGGCTCTGGAAACACCATATATTTT.

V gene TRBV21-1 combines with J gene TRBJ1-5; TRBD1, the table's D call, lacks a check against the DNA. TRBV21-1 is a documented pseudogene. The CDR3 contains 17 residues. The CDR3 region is CASSNPLGAHRNQPQHF. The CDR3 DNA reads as TGTGCCAGCAGCAACCCCCTGGGGGCACATCGCAATCAGCCCCAGCATTTT.

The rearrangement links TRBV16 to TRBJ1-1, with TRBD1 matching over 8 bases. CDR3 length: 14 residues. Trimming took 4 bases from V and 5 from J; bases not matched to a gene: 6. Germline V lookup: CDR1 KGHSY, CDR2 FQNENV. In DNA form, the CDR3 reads TGTGCCAGCAGCCTACCAGGGGGCTGGACTGAAGCTTTCTTT. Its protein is CASSLPGGWTEAFF.

The CDR3 protein is CASSWTSGAYEQYF. CDR3 bases: TGTGCCAGCAGTTGGACTAGCGGTGCCTACGAGCAGTACTTC. The chain is built from TRBV27 and TRBJ2-7; 10 bases agree with TRBD2. Germline V gives CDR1 MNHEY, CDR2 SMNVEV (reference sequence). This CDR3 region has 14 residues. Unmatched junction bases numbered 2, after V lost 4 bases and J lost 2 bases.

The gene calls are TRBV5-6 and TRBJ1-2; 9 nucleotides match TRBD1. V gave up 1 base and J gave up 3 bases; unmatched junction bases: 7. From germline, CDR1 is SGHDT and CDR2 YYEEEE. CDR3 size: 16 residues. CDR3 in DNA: TGTGCCAGCAGCTTGATGGACAGGGGTTTTCACTATGGCTACACCTTC. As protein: CASSLMDRGFHYGYTF.

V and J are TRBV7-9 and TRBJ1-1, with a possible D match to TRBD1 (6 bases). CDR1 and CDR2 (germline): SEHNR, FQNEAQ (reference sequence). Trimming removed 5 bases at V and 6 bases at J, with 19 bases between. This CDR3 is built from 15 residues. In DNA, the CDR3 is TGTGCCAGCAGCCATCCCCGTACAGGGACCTCTGAAGCTTTCTTT. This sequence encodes CASSHPRTGTSEAFF.

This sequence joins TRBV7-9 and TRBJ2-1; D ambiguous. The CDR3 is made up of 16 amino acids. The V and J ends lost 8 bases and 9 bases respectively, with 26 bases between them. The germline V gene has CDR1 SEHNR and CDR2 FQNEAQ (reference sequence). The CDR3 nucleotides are TGTGCCAGCCTCGCGCCCTCTTCCTCCCCCCACAGTGAGCAGTTCTTC. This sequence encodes CASLAPSSSPHSEQFF. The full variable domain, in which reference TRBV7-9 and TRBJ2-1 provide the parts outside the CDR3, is DTGVSQNPRHKITKRGQNVTFRCDPISEHNRLYWYRQTLGQGPEFLTYFQNEAQLEKSRLLSDRFSAERPKGSFSTLEIQRTEQGDSAMYLCASLAPSSSPHSEQFFGPGTRLTVL.

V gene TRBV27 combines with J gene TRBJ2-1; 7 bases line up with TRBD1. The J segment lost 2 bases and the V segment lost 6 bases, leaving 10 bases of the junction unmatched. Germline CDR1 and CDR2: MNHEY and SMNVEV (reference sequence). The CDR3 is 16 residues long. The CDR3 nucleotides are TGTGCCAGCAGACCTCACCGGGACAGAGCCTACAATGAGCAGTTCTTC. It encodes CASRPHRDRAYNEQFF.

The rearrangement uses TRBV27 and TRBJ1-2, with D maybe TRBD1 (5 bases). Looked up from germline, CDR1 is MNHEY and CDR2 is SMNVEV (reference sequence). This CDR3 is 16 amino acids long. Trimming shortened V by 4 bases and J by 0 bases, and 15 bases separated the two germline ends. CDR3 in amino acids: CASSSGGGPTNYGYTF. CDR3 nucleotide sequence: TGTGCCAGCAGTTCCGGGGGGGGTCCAACTAACTATGGCTACACCTTC.

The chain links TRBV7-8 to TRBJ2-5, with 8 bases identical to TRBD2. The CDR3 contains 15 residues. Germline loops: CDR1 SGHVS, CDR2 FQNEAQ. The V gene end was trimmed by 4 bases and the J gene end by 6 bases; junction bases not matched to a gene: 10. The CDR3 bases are TGTGCCAGCAGCTCTGCCTCGGGAGGGCCACAGACCCAGTACTTC. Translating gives CASSSASGGPQTQYF.

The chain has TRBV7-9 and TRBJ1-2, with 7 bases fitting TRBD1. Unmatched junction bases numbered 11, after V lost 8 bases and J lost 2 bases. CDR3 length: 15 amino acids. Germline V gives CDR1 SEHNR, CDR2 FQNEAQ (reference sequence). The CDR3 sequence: CASSGRDRDNYGYTF. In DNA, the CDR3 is TGTGCCAGCTCTGGACGAGACAGGGACAACTATGGCTACACCTTC.

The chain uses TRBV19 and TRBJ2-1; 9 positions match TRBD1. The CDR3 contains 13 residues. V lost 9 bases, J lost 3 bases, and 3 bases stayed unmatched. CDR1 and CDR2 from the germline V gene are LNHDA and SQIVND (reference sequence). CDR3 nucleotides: TGTGCCAGCGGGACAGGGATCTACAATGAGCAGTTCTTC. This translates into CASGTGIYNEQFF.

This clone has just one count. The DNA for the CDR3 is TGTGCCAGCAGCTGGGCCTCTAATGAAAAACTGTTTTTT. Translating it yields CASSWASNEKLFF. This chain links TRBV7-9 with TRBJ1-4, with D unclear. Looked up from germline, CDR1 is SEHNR and CDR2 is FQNEAQ (reference sequence). Trimming took off 4 bases at V and 3 bases at J, with 6 bases between the two ends. This CDR3 contains 13 residues.

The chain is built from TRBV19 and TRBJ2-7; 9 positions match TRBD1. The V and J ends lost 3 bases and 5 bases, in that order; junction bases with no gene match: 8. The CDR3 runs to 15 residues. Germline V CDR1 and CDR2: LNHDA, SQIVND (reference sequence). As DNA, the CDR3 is TGTGCCAGTAGTATTACGGGACAGGGTTTGGACGAGCAGTACTTC. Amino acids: CASSITGQGLDEQYF.

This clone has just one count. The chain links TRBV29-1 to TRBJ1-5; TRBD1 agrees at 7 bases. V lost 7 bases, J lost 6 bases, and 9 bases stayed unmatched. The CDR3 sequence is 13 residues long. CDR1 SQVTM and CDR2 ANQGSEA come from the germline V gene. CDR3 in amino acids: CSGHRGGSQPQHF. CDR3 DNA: TGCAGCGGGCACAGGGGTGGGAGTCAGCCCCAGCATTTT.

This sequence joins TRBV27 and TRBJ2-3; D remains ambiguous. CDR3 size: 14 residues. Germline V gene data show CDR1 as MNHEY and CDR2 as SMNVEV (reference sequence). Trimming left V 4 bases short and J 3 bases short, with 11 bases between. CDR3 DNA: TGTGCCAGCAGTTCGACTCCTCGGACAGATACGCAGTATTTT. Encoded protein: CASSSTPRTDTQYF.